This passage covers 23 T cell receptor beta chains from one sample sequenced in a study of post-analysis software for immune sequencing data. Study observations and caveats: Comparison of patients with controls showed five TRBV segments more frequent in patients, TRBV5-6, TRBV5-1 and TRBV20-1 among them.

Their target antigens are unknown. Unique molecular identifiers had been added to the TCR beta cDNA libraries. TCRdb reprocessed the PCR reads with MiXCR, giving one entry per CDR3 protein. The sample has about 620,000 distinct CDR3 sequences, about 44% seen once. Sequencing used blood. These receptors were collected from a girl aged 5 to 17 with multiple sclerosis.

This clonotype has a handful of counts. The chain links TRBV12-3 or TRBV12-4 to TRBJ2-5, with 7 bases matching TRBD2. The CDR3 length is 15 residues. The V gene end was trimmed by 4 bases and the J gene end by 2 bases; junction bases not matched to a gene: 7. The CDR3 DNA reads TGTGCCAGCAGTTATCTAGCGGAGCTACAAGAGACCCAGTACTTC. The encoded protein is CASSYLAELQETQYF.

This clonotype appeared many times. This chain links TRBV29-1 with TRBJ2-6, with D perhaps being TRBD1 or TRBD2 (5 bases each). V was cut by 7 bases and J by 0 bases, with 13 bases left in between. This CDR3 comprises 15 residues. CDR1 and CDR2 (germline): SQVTM, ANQGSEA. The DNA of the CDR3 is TGCAGCGCGAGGGACGCCCCCTCTGGGGCCAACGTCCTGACTTTC. Residues: CSARDAPSGANVLTF.

The chain has TRBV10-3 and TRBJ2-7; D might be TRBD1 or TRBD2, each matching 5 bases. Looked up from germline, CDR1 is ENHRY and CDR2 is SYGVKD. The CDR3 is made up of 14 amino acids. V dropped 3 bases and J dropped 5 bases, with 14 bases sitting between them. CDR3 DNA sequence: TGTGCCATCAGTGACCGGGACGGGGAACACGAGCAGTACTTC. Encoded protein: CAISDRDGEHEQYF.

J is TRBJ2-3 and V is TRBV15, with 7 positions matching TRBD2. This CDR3 contains 16 residues. Germline CDR1 reads LNHNV; CDR2 reads YYDKDF (reference sequence). V dropped 3 bases and J dropped 3; count of bases not matched to a gene: 9. The CDR3 protein is CATSSRVTSKTDTQYF. CDR3 DNA: TGTGCCACCAGCAGTCGGGTGACTAGCAAGACAGATACGCAGTATTTT.

This rearrangement joins TRBV27 to TRBJ2-4, with unresolved D. The DNA end is a closer match to TRBJ2-7, so the J assignment may be wrong. Germline-derived CDR1 and CDR2 are MNHEY and SMNVEV (reference sequence). The CDR3 runs to 16 residues. The CDR3, as DNA: TGTGCCAGCAGTTTATCGGACCCACTCAGTTTCTACGAGCAGTACTTC. It yields the protein CASSLSDPLSFYEQYF.

The chain is built from TRBV28 and TRBJ1-2, with a weak D call TRBD1 (6 bases). This CDR3 region has 12 residues. Germline V gene sequence: CDR1 MDHEN, CDR2 SYDVKM. The germline V and J ends were trimmed by 10 bases and 2 bases, with 11 bases remaining between them. The CDR3: CATGANNYGYTF. The CDR3 DNA reads TGTGCCACAGGGGCCAACAACTATGGCTACACCTTC.

The chain joins TRBV5-1 to TRBJ2-5, with D tentatively TRBD2 (5 bases). The V gene's germline CDR1 is SGHRS and CDR2 YFSETQ. The V end lost 4 bases, the J end lost 9 bases, and 19 bases lay between the germline ends. The CDR3 contains 14 residues. In DNA, the CDR3 is TGCGCCAGCAGCCACACGGAACCGAGGGTTGCCCAGTACTTC. Protein: CASSHTEPRVAQYF. Full variable domain (remainder filled in from reference TRBV5-1 and TRBJ2-5): KAGVTQTPRYLIKTRGQQVTLSCSPISGHRSVSWYQQTPGQGLQFLFEYFSETQRNKGNFPGRFSGRQFSNSRSEMNVSTLELGDSALYLCASSHTEPRVAQYFGPGTRLLVL.

This clonotype was seen ten or more times. The J gene is TRBJ2-3, the V gene TRBV29-1; 7 nucleotides line up with TRBD2. V shed 5 bases and J 0 bases; nucleotides not matched to a gene: 2. Germline CDR1 and CDR2: SQVTM and ANQGSEA. The CDR3 is 13 amino acids. CDR3 bases: TGCAGCGTTTCTAGCGGCAGCACAGATACGCAGTATTTT. This gives the protein CSVSSGSTDTQYF.

The chain joins TRBV5-1 to TRBJ2-1, with D perhaps TRBD2 (6 bases). This CDR3 region has 13 residues. Germline V gives CDR1 SGHRS, CDR2 YFSETQ. The V gene lost 0 bases and the J gene lost 15 bases, with 16 bases spanning the gap. This CDR3 reads CASSLAGLSGRFF. In nucleotides, the CDR3 is TGCGCCAGCAGCTTGGCCGGACTATCCGGACGGTTCTTC.

In regard to this clonotype: The junction and the germline gene differ at one end; a read error may be behind it. V gene TRBV12-3 or TRBV12-4 combines with J gene TRBJ2-7; 7 bases match TRBD2. The J call is in doubt because the DNA end fits TRBJ2-5 better. The CDR3 is 13 residues long. The CDR3 reads CASRNSGEETQYF. The CDR3 DNA sequence: TGTGCTAGCAGAAACAGCGGGGAAGAGACCCAGTACTTC.

The chain combines TRBV11-3 with TRBJ2-7, with D possibly matching TRBD2 (6 bases). The germline V gene has CDR1 SGHNT and CDR2 YENEEA. The CDR3 spans 14 residues. Trimming took off 5 bases at V and 2 bases at J, with 13 bases between the two ends. CDR3 residues: CASSTTGGAYEQYF. The DNA of the CDR3 is TGTGCCAGCAGCACAACGGGCGGGGCCTACGAGCAGTACTTC. The whole variable domain, remainder taken from reference TRBV11-3 and TRBJ2-7, is EAGVVQSPRYKIIEKKQPVAFWCNPISGHNTLYWYLQNLGQGPELLIRYENEEAVDDSQLPKDRFSAERLKGVDSTLKIQPAELGDSAVYLCASSTTGGAYEQYFGPGTRLTVT.

The V and J genes are TRBV15 and TRBJ2-5; D perhaps matches TRBD2 (6 bases). The CDR3 is 17 residues long. Germline lookup yields CDR1 LNHNV and CDR2 YYDKDF (reference sequence). Trimming stripped 0 bases from V and 5 bases from J, with 19 bases between. The CDR3 loop is CATSRDSRGMLLETQYF. Here the CDR3 DNA reads TGTGCCACCAGCAGAGATTCCCGGGGGATGCTGTTGGAGACCCAGTACTTC.

V gene TRBV7-2 combines with J gene TRBJ1-4; maybe TRBD1 (5 bases). Trimming removed 5 bases at V and 8 bases at J, with 15 bases between. CDR1 and CDR2 from the germline V gene are SGHTA and FQGNSA. The CDR3 covers 14 residues. The CDR3 sequence is CASSPGTVGEKLFF. The CDR3 nucleotides are TGTGCCAGCAGCCCAGGGACCGTCGGGGAAAAACTGTTTTTT. Full variable domain (outside the CDR3, taken from reference TRBV7-2 and TRBJ1-4): GAGVSQSPSNKVTEKGKDVELRCDPISGHTALYWYRQSLGQGLEFLIYFQGNSAPDKSGLPSDRFSAERTGGSVSTLTIQRTQQEDSAVYLCASSPGTVGEKLFFGSGTQLSVL.

Note on this clonotype: At one end the junction does not follow the germline gene, possibly because of a read error. The chain uses TRBV2 and TRBJ1-1, with 7 bases identical to TRBD1. Germline CDR1 SNHLY, CDR2 FYNNEI. The CDR3 sequence is 13 residues long. In DNA form, the CDR3 reads TGTGTCAGCAGAAAGGAGGGGGCCGTCAAAGCTTTCTTT. Amino acids: CVSRKEGAVKAFF.

V gene TRBV12-3 or TRBV12-4 combines with J gene TRBJ2-1; 15 bases line up with TRBD2. The CDR3 is 15 amino acids. V was clipped by 5 bases and J by 13 bases; unmatched bases: 9. The CDR3 nucleotides are TGTGCCAGCAGTCCCAACTTGGGACTAGCGGGAGGCCAGTTCTTC. It specifies CASSPNLGLAGGQFF.

This clonotype was recorded a few times. The CDR3 DNA follows: TGTGCCATCAGTGAGCTAAGCGGGGGGACGGGCACAGATACGCAGTATTTT. Encoded protein: CAISELSGGTGTDTQYF. This rearrangement joins TRBV10-3 to TRBJ2-3; TRBD2 matches at 9 bases. The CDR3 is 17 amino acids. CDR1 ENHRY and CDR2 SYGVKD come from the germline V gene. The trim removed 2 bases at V and 1 base at J, leaving 7 bases unmatched.

The chain has TRBV30 and TRBJ1-4; tentatively, D is TRBD1 (5 bases). The germline V and J ends were trimmed by 4 bases and 5 bases, with 11 bases remaining between them. The germline V gene encodes CDR1 GTSNPN and CDR2 SVGIG (reference sequence). The CDR3 runs 13 residues. The CDR3 nucleotides read TGTGCCTGGACTTACCAGGGAAATGAAAAACTGTTTTTT. Residues: CAWTYQGNEKLFF.

This clonotype was seen only once. The gene calls are TRBV20-1 and TRBJ1-1; 7 bases are a match to TRBD1. The germline V gene encodes CDR1 DFQATT and CDR2 SNEGSKA (reference sequence). This CDR3 spans 14 amino acids. V was pared by 3 bases and J by 4 bases, with 8 bases of the junction left unmatched. The CDR3 DNA follows: TGCAGTGCTAGTTCAGGGGGGGGCGGCACTGAAGCTTTCTTT. Amino acids: CSASSGGGGTEAFF.

This clonotype has a handful of counts. The V gene is TRBV6-1, the J gene TRBJ2-3, with D perhaps matching TRBD2 (7 bases). V shed 2 bases and J shed 4 bases, with 13 bases lying between them. From germline, CDR1 is MNHNS and CDR2 SASEGT. This CDR3 has 15 amino acids. This chain's CDR3 is CASSEQGRGADTQYF. The CDR3 DNA follows: TGTGCCAGCAGTGAACAGGGGAGGGGGGCAGATACGCAGTATTTT.

This clonotype was counted between two and nine times. This chain links TRBV5-1 with TRBJ2-3; a possible D gene is TRBD1 (6 bases). CDR3 size: 13 residues. V was trimmed by 1 base and J by 9 bases, leaving 12 bases between them. Germline CDR1 is SGHRS and CDR2 is YFSETQ. The CDR3 DNA reads TGCGCCAGCAGCTTGAATGACAGGACCACGCAGTATTTT. Encoded protein: CASSLNDRTTQYF.

The chain carries TRBV7-9 and TRBJ2-7, with D tentatively TRBD1 or TRBD2 (5 bases each). The germline V gene encodes CDR1 SEHNR and CDR2 FQNEAQ (reference sequence). V gave up 5 bases and J gave up 3 bases, with 17 bases separating them. This CDR3 spans 15 amino acids. The DNA of the CDR3 is TGTGCCAGCAGCCCGGGGACGGCGATTCTCTACGAGCAGTACTTC. It specifies CASSPGTAILYEQYF.

With respect to this clonotype: Mismatch with germline at one junction end may stem from a read error. V gene TRBV10-3 combines with J gene TRBJ2-5; D is uncertain. The CDR3 consists of 14 residues. CDR1 is ENHRY, CDR2 SYGVKD, per germline. As DNA, the CDR3 is TGTGCCATCAGTGAGGGTAACCTCCAAGAGGCCCAGTACTTC. Protein: CAISEGNLQEAQYF.

This clonotype was seen only a few times. This sequence joins TRBV12-3 or TRBV12-4 and TRBJ2-1, with 13 bases that match TRBD2. The ends lost 6 bases at V and 10 bases at J; junction bases unmatched: 9. The CDR3 is 15 amino acids. The CDR3 region has the DNA TGTGCCAGCAGGCCGGGACTAGCGGGACCGGGGGAGCAGTTCTTC. Translated: CASRPGLAGPGEQFF.